This is a list of T cell receptor beta chains from one sample in a study of post-analysis software for immune sequencing data. A single record per CDR3 protein comes from TCRdb applying MiXCR to the PCR reads. Of roughly 430,000 distinct CDR3 sequences in the sample, about 40% were seen once. Material: blood. The receptors were sampled from a girl under 10 years old with multiple sclerosis. Both conserved end residues are part of each CDR3. The order of the fields is clone size, J gene, V gene, D gene, CDR3 protein, CDR3 DNA. The D gene is left open where the match is weak. Expanded clones are given a class, and other clones once, few, many or no size at all.

clone size: -
J gene: TRBJ2-3
V gene: TRBV5-1
D gene: -
CDR3 protein: CASCRGTSGTDTQYF
CDR3 DNA: TGCGCCAGCTGTCGAGGGACTTCGGGCACAGATACGCAGTATTTT

clone size: -
J gene: TRBJ1-2
V gene: TRBV7-2
D gene: TRBD1
CDR3 protein: CASSLVTGVDYGYTF
CDR3 DNA: TGTGCCAGCAGCTTAGTGACAGGGGTCGACTATGGCTACACCTTC

clone size: few
J gene: TRBJ1-1
V gene: TRBV6-1
D gene: -
CDR3 protein: CASIVSLLATEAFF
CDR3 DNA: TGTGCCAGCATTGTATCACTATTGGCGACTGAAGCTTTCTTT

clone size: -
J gene: TRBJ2-7
V gene: TRBV20-1
D gene: -
CDR3 protein: CSARDLGGNSYEQYF
CDR3 DNA: TGCAGTGCTAGAGATCTGGGGGGCAACTCCTACGAGCAGTACTTC

clone size: -
J gene: TRBJ1-1
V gene: TRBV29-1
D gene: -
CDR3 protein: CSVESGTEAFF
CDR3 DNA: TGCAGCGTTGAATCCGGGACTGAAGCTTTCTTT

clone size: -
J gene: TRBJ2-7
V gene: TRBV27
D gene: -
CDR3 protein: CASSLNPGLPKGEQYF
CDR3 DNA: TGTGCCAGCAGTTTAAACCCGGGACTCCCGAAAGGCGAGCAGTACTTC

clone size: -
J gene: TRBJ2-1
V gene: TRBV12-3/TRBV12-4
D gene: TRBD1
CDR3 protein: CASSLRTGDRSYNEQFF
CDR3 DNA: TGTGCCAGCAGTTTACGGACAGGGGATCGGTCCTACAATGAGCAGTTCTTC

clone size: -
J gene: TRBJ2-3
V gene: TRBV5-1
D gene: TRBD2
CDR3 protein: CASSWGLAALSTDTQYF
CDR3 DNA: TGCGCCAGCAGCTGGGGACTAGCGGCCTTAAGCACAGATACGCAGTATTTT

clone size: -
J gene: TRBJ2-3
V gene: TRBV11-3
D gene: -
CDR3 protein: CASSLGAAGSTDTQYF
CDR3 DNA: TGTGCCAGCAGCTTAGGTGCAGCGGGTAGCACAGATACGCAGTATTTT

clone size: few
J gene: TRBJ2-3
V gene: TRBV2
D gene: TRBD1
CDR3 protein: CASSALQGQGLSEQYF
CDR3 DNA: TGTGCCAGCAGTGCCCTCCAGGGACAGGGTCTCTCGGAGCAGTATTTT

clone size: -
J gene: TRBJ2-7
V gene: TRBV6-5
D gene: -
CDR3 protein: CASRNPRTGPTYEQYF
CDR3 DNA: TGTGCCAGCAGAAACCCTAGAACAGGGCCCACCTACGAGCAGTACTTC

clone size: -
J gene: TRBJ2-7
V gene: TRBV27
D gene: -
CDR3 protein: CASGLRVHYEQYF
CDR3 DNA: TGTGCCAGCGGCTTGCGGGTCCATTACGAGCAGTACTTC

clone size: -
J gene: TRBJ1-1
V gene: TRBV20-1
D gene: -
CDR3 protein: CSARVPSGEGEAFF
CDR3 DNA: TGCAGTGCTAGAGTGCCCTCAGGGGAAGGTGAAGCTTTCTTT

clone size: -
J gene: TRBJ2-7
V gene: TRBV3-1
D gene: -
CDR3 protein: CASSQGETREYF
CDR3 DNA: TGTGCCAGCAGCCAGGGAGAGACACGCGAGTACTTC

clone size: -
J gene: TRBJ2-7
V gene: TRBV7-2
D gene: -
CDR3 protein: CASSSLGLPSSYEQYF
CDR3 DNA: TGTGCCAGCAGCTCATTGGGACTGCCCAGCTCCTACGAGCAGTACTTC

clone size: -
J gene: TRBJ2-1
V gene: TRBV4-3
D gene: TRBD2
CDR3 protein: CASSQEWWEGNEQFF
CDR3 DNA: TGCGCCAGCAGCCAAGAGTGGTGGGAGGGAAATGAGCAGTTCTTC

clone size: few
J gene: TRBJ2-1
V gene: TRBV28
D gene: TRBD2
CDR3 protein: CASSMPGLAGTQFF
CDR3 DNA: TGTGCCAGCAGTATGCCGGGACTAGCGGGAACGCAGTTCTTC

clone size: few
J gene: TRBJ2-7
V gene: TRBV5-1
D gene: TRBD2
CDR3 protein: CASGLDALYEQYF
CDR3 DNA: TGCGCCAGCGGACTAGATGCCCTCTACGAGCAGTACTTC

clone size: -
J gene: TRBJ2-3
V gene: TRBV7-7
D gene: -
CDR3 protein: CASSFQGTDTQYF
CDR3 DNA: TGTGCTAGCAGCTTTCAGGGGACCGATACGCAGTATTTT

clone size: few
J gene: TRBJ2-1
V gene: TRBV7-8
D gene: TRBD2
CDR3 protein: CASGKTSGSYNEQFF
CDR3 DNA: TGTGCCAGCGGGAAAACTAGCGGGAGCTACAATGAGCAGTTCTTC

clone size: -
J gene: TRBJ2-5
V gene: TRBV5-1
D gene: TRBD1
CDR3 protein: CASSTTGPLLREQYF
CDR3 DNA: TGCGCCAGCAGCACGACAGGGCCCCTACTAAGAGAGCAGTACTTC

clone size: -
J gene: TRBJ1-5
V gene: TRBV12-3/TRBV12-4
D gene: TRBD1
CDR3 protein: CASRSGQGVSNQPQHF
CDR3 DNA: TGTGCCAGCAGATCCGGACAGGGCGTAAGCAATCAGCCCCAGCATTTT

clone size: few
J gene: TRBJ2-3
V gene: TRBV9
D gene: -
CDR3 protein: CASSVGGENTQYF
CDR3 DNA: TGTGCCAGCAGCGTAGGGGGGGAGAATACGCAGTATTTT